A single sample gave rise to the 25 T cell receptor beta chains below, sequenced in a study of blood T cell repertoires in COVID-19. The repertoire was sequenced with immunoSEQ multiplex PCR; TCRdb's copy has only in-frame clones and lacks some. Found here are more than 300,000 clones, 90% of them singletons; the top ten hold 3.9%. The sequenced material came from PBMCs or T cells enriched from blood (not recorded which). The receptors derive from a young woman who had been exposed to COVID-19.

This rearrangement joins TRBV2 to TRBJ2-7; TRBD1 aligns across 7 bases. Germline-derived CDR1 and CDR2 are SNHLY and FYNNEI. V lost 1 base to trimming and J lost 5 bases; unmatched junction nucleotides: 11. This CDR3 spans 16 amino acids. CDR3 coding DNA: TGTGCCAGCAGTGAAGGGCAGGCAGGGGGTCCCCACGAGCAGTACTTC. Encoded protein: CASSEGQAGGPHEQYF.

V gene TRBV3-1 (or the pseudogene TRBV3-2) combines with J gene TRBJ2-3; the match to TRBD1 covers 9 bases. This CDR3 has 14 amino acids. Germline V gives CDR1 LGHDT, CDR2 YNNKEL (reference sequence). With V trimmed by 6 bases and J by 0 bases, 1 base remained unmatched. CDR3 coding DNA: TGTGCCAGCAGGGGACAGGGTAGCACAGATACGCAGTATTTT. Protein sequence: CASRGQGSTDTQYF.

The CDR3 loop reads CASSVNRENYGYTF. The CDR3, as DNA: TGTGCCAGCAGCGTAAACAGGGAAAACTATGGCTACACCTTC. The chain recombines TRBV9 with TRBJ1-2; the D gene is possibly TRBD1 (6 bases). V gave up 1 base and J gave up 2 bases, with 9 bases separating them. CDR1 and CDR2 (germline): SGDLS, YYNGEE. This CDR3 is 14 amino acids long. The variable domain in full, completed from reference TRBV9 and TRBJ1-2, reads DSGVTQTPKHLITATGQRVTLRCSPRSGDLSVYWYQQSLDQGLQFLIQYYNGEERAKGNILERFSAQQFPDLHSELNLSSLELGDSALYFCASSVNRENYGYTFGSGTRLTVV.

The chain has TRBV15 and TRBJ1-1, with D hard to call. The CDR3 spans 16 residues. The germline V gene has CDR1 LNHNV and CDR2 YYDKDF (reference sequence). V lost 0 bases, J lost 4 bases, and 15 bases lay in between. CDR3 loop: CATSRDVRPRGTEAFF. The CDR3 DNA reads as TGTGCCACCAGCAGAGATGTAAGGCCCCGGGGCACTGAAGCTTTCTTT. The full variable domain, completed using reference TRBV15 and TRBJ1-1, is DAMVIQNPRYQVTQFGKPVTLSCSQTLNHNVMYWYQQKSSQAPKLLFHYYDKDFNNEADTPDNFQSRRPNTSFCFLDIRSPGLGDTAMYLCATSRDVRPRGTEAFFGQGTRLTVV.

This chain uses TRBV5-1 with TRBJ1-1; weak D call: TRBD1 (6 bases). Germline V gives CDR1 SGHRS, CDR2 YFSETQ. This CDR3 spans 11 amino acids. The V end was cut by 5 bases, the J end by 8 bases, with 10 bases between. The CDR3 loop is CASRLDREAFF. CDR3 DNA sequence: TGCGCCAGCAGGCTCGACAGGGAAGCTTTCTTT.

This chain connects TRBV15 to TRBJ1-1; D gene unclear. V was shortened by 7 bases and J by 1 base, with 10 bases between the two germline ends. Germline CDR1 reads LNHNV; CDR2 reads YYDKDF (reference sequence). CDR3 length equals 13 residues. The CDR3 sequence is CATTPRENTEAFF. CDR3 DNA: TGTGCCACCACGCCTCGGGAGAACACTGAAGCTTTCTTT.

J is TRBJ1-2 and V is TRBV3-1 (or the pseudogene TRBV3-2); D might be TRBD1 (5 bases). CDR1 and CDR2 (germline): LGHDT, YNNKEL (reference sequence). The germline V and J ends were trimmed by 4 bases and 4 bases, with 16 bases remaining between them. This CDR3 contains 15 residues. The CDR3 loop reads CASSPPTGDLYGYTF. As DNA, the CDR3 is TGTGCCAGCAGCCCACCAACAGGAGACCTCTATGGCTACACCTTC.

The chain links TRBV13 to TRBJ1-2; TRBD1 agrees at 7 bases. This CDR3 has 14 amino acids. J gave up 5 bases and V 5 bases, and 8 bases lay outside the gene matches. In germline, CDR1 is PRHDT, CDR2 FYEKMQ (reference sequence). For the CDR3, the DNA is TGTGCCAGCAGCCCGGGACAGTCATTGTATGGCTACACCTTC. Protein: CASSPGQSLYGYTF.

The rearrangement joins TRBV5-1 to TRBJ1-5; maybe TRBD1 (6 bases). This CDR3 comprises 14 residues. The V and J ends lost 1 base and 7 bases respectively, with 12 bases between them. Germline values: CDR1 SGHRS, CDR2 YFSETQ. This CDR3 reads CASSLTGPPQPQHF. As DNA, the CDR3 is TGCGCCAGCAGCTTGACAGGGCCCCCCCAGCCCCAGCATTTT.

This rearrangement joins TRBV3-1 (or the pseudogene TRBV3-2) to TRBJ1-6; possible D gene TRBD1, 5 bases. This CDR3 is built from 15 residues. CDR1 LGHDT and CDR2 YNNKEL come from the germline V gene (reference sequence). V was cut by 4 bases and J by 7 bases, with 14 bases left in between. For the CDR3, the DNA is TGTGCCAGCAGCCCCACGGGGGGTGACAATTCACCCCTCCACTTT. Amino acid sequence: CASSPTGGDNSPLHF.

V is TRBV4-3 and J is TRBJ2-1, with D tentatively TRBD2 (5 bases). This CDR3 has 16 residues. The V end lost 0 bases, the J end lost 2 bases, and 11 bases lay between the germline ends. The V gene's germline CDR1 is LGHNA and CDR2 YSLEER. The CDR3 sequence is CASSQDGTGTYNEQFF. The CDR3 DNA follows: TGCGCCAGCAGCCAAGACGGTACCGGGACCTACAATGAGCAGTTCTTC.

This chain connects TRBV5-4 to TRBJ2-5, with no clear D. Germline V gives CDR1 SGHNT, CDR2 YYREEE (reference sequence). V lost 0 bases, J lost 0 bases, and 6 bases lay in between. CDR3 length equals 14 residues. The chain's CDR3 is CASSLAQNQETQYF. DNA of the CDR3: TGTGCCAGCAGCTTGGCACAGAACCAAGAGACCCAGTACTTC.

V gene TRBV9 combines with J gene TRBJ1-3, with 10 bases identical to TRBD1. Unmatched junction bases numbered 11, after V lost 4 bases and J lost 4 bases. This CDR3 spans 17 amino acids. The V gene's germline CDR1 is SGDLS and CDR2 YYNGEE. DNA of the CDR3: TGTGCCAGCAGCCGTGAGGGACAGGGGATGGGAGGAAACACCATATATTTT. It yields the protein CASSREGQGMGGNTIYF. Complete variable domain (other parts from reference TRBV9 and TRBJ1-3): DSGVTQTPKHLITATGQRVTLRCSPRSGDLSVYWYQQSLDQGLQFLIQYYNGEERAKGNILERFSAQQFPDLHSELNLSSLELGDSALYFCASSREGQGMGGNTIYFGEGSWLTVV.

The chain is built from TRBV14 and TRBJ1-4, with TRBD1 matching 7 bases. The CDR3 runs to 14 residues. Germline CDR1 is SGHDN and CDR2 is FVKESK. V gave up 2 bases and J gave up 5 bases; unmatched junction bases: 2. For the CDR3, the DNA is TGTGCCAGCAGCCAATGGGGACAGAATGAAAAACTGTTTTTT. Translating gives CASSQWGQNEKLFF.

This chain links TRBV5-5 with TRBJ1-1, with a weak D call TRBD1 (5 bases). Trimming removed 4 bases at V and 1 base at J, with 14 bases between. CDR1 is SGHKS and CDR2 is YYEKEE in the germline V gene (reference sequence). This CDR3 region has 15 residues. Written as DNA, the CDR3 is TGTGCCAGCAGCGCCCAGGGCACATCGAACACTGAAGCTTTCTTT. This translates into CASSAQGTSNTEAFF.

This chain uses TRBV19 with TRBJ1-5; D gene unclear. The CDR3 has 15 amino acids. V lost 5 bases and J 2 bases, leaving 13 bases between the germline ends. Germline V gene data show CDR1 as LNHDA and CDR2 as SQIVND (reference sequence). Written as DNA, the CDR3 is TGTGCCAGTAGTCCCCTCGAGCGAGGCAATCAGCCCCAGCATTTT. Translating it yields CASSPLERGNQPQHF.

The CDR3, as DNA: TGTGCCAGCAGTTCACGACAGGGTCCCGAAGCTTTCTTT. This encodes CASSSRQGPEAFF. The chain joins TRBV9 to TRBJ1-1; TRBD1 matches 7 bases. The CDR3 is made up of 13 amino acids. After removal of 5 bases from V and 8 bases from J, the junction contained 9 bases not matched to a gene. Germline CDR1 reads SGDLS; CDR2 reads YYNGEE.

This rearrangement joins TRBV5-5 to TRBJ2-1; the D is unclear. Trimming removed 4 bases from V and 10 bases from J, with 12 bases in between. The CDR3 is 12 amino acids. The germline V gene encodes CDR1 SGHKS and CDR2 YYEKEE (reference sequence). Here the CDR3 DNA reads TGTGCCAGCAGCCCCTCCCCTAGGGAGCAGTTCTTC. Its protein product is CASSPSPREQFF.

The rearrangement links TRBV7-9 to TRBJ2-2; D not certain. Per germline, CDR1 SEHNR and CDR2 FQNEAQ (reference sequence). V was clipped by 1 base and J by 2 bases, with 14 bases between them. There are 17 residues in the CDR3. The CDR3 DNA reads TGTGCCAGCAGCTTAGGTTCGTCCAGTTCAAACACCGGGGAGCTGTTTTTT. This gives the protein CASSLGSSSSNTGELFF.

The chain carries TRBV9 and TRBJ2-7; TRBD1 agrees at 9 bases. The germline gives CDR1 SGDLS, CDR2 YYNGEE. Trimming removed 4 bases from V and 6 bases from J; junction bases left unmatched: 11. There are 15 residues in the CDR3. The CDR3 sequence: CASSKMGQGSVEQYF. The CDR3 DNA reads TGTGCCAGCAGCAAAATGGGACAGGGATCCGTCGAGCAGTACTTC.

This chain connects TRBV6-5 to TRBJ2-1; 10 bases align to TRBD1. This CDR3 has 15 amino acids. Germline-derived CDR1 and CDR2 are MNHEY and SVGAGI. The junction had 1 base not matched to a gene; V was cut back by 2 bases and J by 3 bases. CDR3 nucleotide sequence: TGTGCCAGCAGTTACGGGACAGGGGTCTACAATGAGCAGTTCTTC. It is translated as CASSYGTGVYNEQFF.

This clone has a handful of counts. V and J are TRBV11-2 and TRBJ1-1; D is unclear. V shed 1 base and J shed 0 bases, with 6 bases lying between them. The CDR3 extends over 14 amino acids. Germline V lookup: CDR1 SGHAT, CDR2 FQNNGV. The CDR3 DNA is TGTGCCAGCAGCTTAGCCGCAGTGAACACTGAAGCTTTCTTT. As protein: CASSLAAVNTEAFF.

The gene calls are TRBV2 and TRBJ1-2; 8 bases map to TRBD1. The CDR3 totals 13 residues. CDR1 SNHLY and CDR2 FYNNEI come from the germline V gene. V lost 7 bases, J lost 4 bases, and 5 bases stayed unmatched. The CDR3 here is CASTQDRVYGYTF. CDR3 in DNA: TGTGCCAGCACCCAGGACAGGGTCTATGGCTACACCTTC. Full variable domain (missing parts from reference TRBV2 and TRBJ1-2): EPEVTQTPSHQVTQMGQEVILRCVPISNHLYFYWYRQILGQKVEFLVSFYNNEISEKSEIFDDQFSVERPDGSNFTLKIRSTKLEDSAMYFCASTQDRVYGYTFGSGTRLTVV.

This sequence joins TRBV2 and TRBJ2-5; a possible D gene is TRBD1 (5 bases). Germline assignment: CDR1 SNHLY and CDR2 FYNNEI. This CDR3 is built from 12 residues. Trimming pared 10 bases from V and 5 bases from J, leaving 14 bases between. The CDR3 reads CANKGEGETQYF. In nucleotides, the CDR3 is TGTGCCAATAAAGGGGAAGGGGAGACCCAGTACTTC.

The chain links TRBV11-2 to TRBJ2-2; D is possibly TRBD1 (5 bases). From germline, CDR1 is SGHAT and CDR2 FQNNGV. This CDR3 comprises 16 residues. The V gene lost 1 base and the J gene lost 8 bases, with 17 bases spanning the gap. The CDR3 protein is CASSLVRQGASGELFF. Here the CDR3 DNA reads TGTGCCAGCAGCTTAGTCAGGCAGGGTGCCTCGGGGGAGCTGTTTTTT.